Listed below are T cell receptor beta chains from one sample, sequenced in a study of vaccination and CD4 T cells after COVID-19. No cognate antigen is known for these TCRs. TCRdb independently ran MiXCR on the PCR reads; one entry per CDR3 protein. The sample consists of 17,000 or so distinct CDR3 sequences, around 30% of them appearing once. Sample: cultured CD4+ T cells from blood. The receptors were sampled from a human donor with COVID-19. Each CDR3 is given without its conserved first and last residue. The order of the fields is D gene, V gene, CDR3 length, CDR3 protein. The D gene is left open where the match is weak.

d_gene: -
v_gene: TRBV18
len: 11
CDR3aa: ASSQEAGTEAF

d_gene: -
v_gene: TRBV21-1
len: 15
CDR3aa: ASSKGFRDRDNQPQH

d_gene: -
v_gene: TRBV10-3
len: 11
CDR3aa: AITPGTNNEQF

d_gene: TRBD2
v_gene: TRBV5-1
len: 14
CDR3aa: ASSSRLAGTTDTQY

d_gene: TRBD1
v_gene: TRBV20-1
len: 10
CDR3aa: SARTGGDTQY

d_gene: TRBD1
v_gene: TRBV2
len: 12
CDR3aa: ASRGGQGSHEQF

d_gene: TRBD2
v_gene: TRBV7-3
len: 13
CDR3aa: ASSLAGAFSNTQY

d_gene: -
v_gene: TRBV12-3/TRBV12-4
len: 13
CDR3aa: ASSFATANTGELF

d_gene: TRBD2
v_gene: TRBV20-1
len: 13
CDR3aa: SVSGGAPHQETQY

d_gene: TRBD2
v_gene: TRBV24-1
len: 13
CDR3aa: ATGSGGIVYNEQF

d_gene: TRBD1
v_gene: TRBV27
len: 12
CDR3aa: ASSLWAGGTEAF

d_gene: -
v_gene: TRBV29-1
len: 13
CDR3aa: SVSPLAGWGETQY

d_gene: TRBD1
v_gene: TRBV27
len: 14
CDR3aa: ASSSTGGFHTGELF

d_gene: -
v_gene: TRBV19
len: 10
CDR3aa: ASNRQLQPQH

d_gene: -
v_gene: TRBV7-9
len: 12
CDR3aa: ASSLLGSGAGYT

d_gene: -
v_gene: TRBV6-2/TRBV6-3
len: 13
CDR3aa: ASSYVRPGANVLT

d_gene: -
v_gene: TRBV28
len: 13
CDR3aa: ASSLGGYSNQPQH

d_gene: -
v_gene: TRBV12-3/TRBV12-4
len: 13
CDR3aa: ASSPRPGGGGEQY

d_gene: -
v_gene: TRBV19
len: 13
CDR3aa: ASVVMLGEGQPQH

d_gene: -
v_gene: TRBV21-1
len: 17
CDR3aa: ASSKGVRGVWPYNSPLH

d_gene: -
v_gene: TRBV11-3
len: 12
CDR3aa: ASSPDSGNEKLF

d_gene: -
v_gene: TRBV4-1
len: 15
CDR3aa: ASSQDSSRTANYGYT

d_gene: -
v_gene: TRBV7-2
len: 14
CDR3aa: ASRRVAGENTGELF

d_gene: -
v_gene: TRBV6-2/TRBV6-3
len: 11
CDR3aa: ASSVGMNTEAF

d_gene: -
v_gene: TRBV11-3
len: 12
CDR3aa: ASSLGGANTEAF

d_gene: TRBD1
v_gene: TRBV27
len: 16
CDR3aa: ASIKSGGTALSNQPQH

d_gene: TRBD2
v_gene: TRBV19
len: 14
CDR3aa: ASSIDRLAGGDTQY

d_gene: -
v_gene: TRBV21-1
len: 12
CDR3aa: ASSPGGSDYGYT

d_gene: -
v_gene: TRBV27
len: 12
CDR3aa: ASSHRDTGYGYT

d_gene: -
v_gene: TRBV7-2
len: 12
CDR3aa: ASSLAAANYEQY

d_gene: TRBD2
v_gene: TRBV18
len: 15
CDR3aa: ASSSLIQLAGQETQY

d_gene: TRBD2
v_gene: TRBV6-1
len: 14
CDR3aa: ASSASGRGVYNEQF

d_gene: -
v_gene: TRBV2
len: 14
CDR3aa: ASSGGWGPGNTEAF

d_gene: -
v_gene: TRBV5-4
len: 18
CDR3aa: ASSLVKDGQGRSYNSPLH

d_gene: TRBD1
v_gene: TRBV28
len: 15
CDR3aa: ASSLRGTGGKRKEAF

d_gene: TRBD1
v_gene: TRBV19
len: 10
CDR3aa: ASRTGDYGYT

d_gene: -
v_gene: TRBV20-1
len: 11
CDR3aa: SAPGLKAGPQH

d_gene: -
v_gene: TRBV27
len: 9
CDR3aa: ASSQGYEQY

d_gene: TRBD1
v_gene: TRBV7-2
len: 13
CDR3aa: ASSLGLGQGFGYT

d_gene: -
v_gene: TRBV5-4
len: 13
CDR3aa: ASSPPSARQETQY

d_gene: -
v_gene: TRBV18
len: 11
CDR3aa: ASARGSDYGYT

d_gene: -
v_gene: TRBV6-4
len: 14
CDR3aa: ASRNFPSGGYYEQY

d_gene: -
v_gene: TRBV3-1
len: 13
CDR3aa: ASSPNPTSTDTQY

d_gene: -
v_gene: TRBV7-9
len: 14
CDR3aa: ASRRDSGGTLNEQF

d_gene: -
v_gene: TRBV10-3
len: 15
CDR3aa: AISEYQGIGGANVLT

d_gene: -
v_gene: TRBV5-1
len: 12
CDR3aa: ASSWRTAPGGYT

d_gene: -
v_gene: TRBV11-2
len: 12
CDR3aa: ASSLGGGAETQY

d_gene: -
v_gene: TRBV15
len: 16
CDR3aa: ATSRGDRATGGQETQY

d_gene: TRBD1
v_gene: TRBV7-9
len: 12
CDR3aa: ASSIGQDLSIQY

d_gene: TRBD1
v_gene: TRBV4-2
len: 12
CDR3aa: ASSRTGGSETQY

d_gene: -
v_gene: TRBV6-1
len: 15
CDR3aa: ASSPRSAGTSTDTQY

d_gene: -
v_gene: TRBV24-1
len: 13
CDR3aa: ATSGGAQENQPQH

d_gene: -
v_gene: TRBV12-3/TRBV12-4
len: 12
CDR3aa: ASSLRGFAYEQY

d_gene: -
v_gene: TRBV4-2
len: 13
CDR3aa: ASSPRGTTTGELF

d_gene: TRBD1
v_gene: TRBV12-3/TRBV12-4
len: 12
CDR3aa: ASTRQGAGYEQY